This TCR beta chain was identified in a study of vaccination and CD4 T cells after COVID-19. Study-level information: Post-vaccination specimens were collected at a median of about 70 days following dose two (range 14 to 241). No peptide, an HIV-1 Nef pool, or a CEFX pool was what each control culture received.

As for treatment: approximately nine-day PBMC culture with coronavirus spike peptide pools or control peptides (ViraFEST assay). This clonotype was seen a handful of times. Its antigen is not identified. An Oncomine TCR Beta short-read assay was used to sequence the DNA from cultured CD4+ T cells. MiXCR, run by TCRdb on the PCR reads, gives a single entry per CDR3 protein. Of about 18,000 distinct CDR3 sequences in the sample, less than 55% are singletons; the top ten hold roughly 10%. Study-wide results and caveats: For convalescent patients, 304 of the 307 vaccine-specific clones analyzed were classified as spike mono-reactive.

CDR3 size: 18 residues. Trimming shortened V by 0 bases and J by 2 bases, and 17 bases separated the two germline ends. CDR1 and CDR2 from the germline V gene are KGHDR and SFDVKD. The rearrangement joins TRBV24-1 to TRBJ2-3; D unclear. The material sequenced was CD4+ T cells from blood, cultured in vitro, taken before SARS-CoV-2 vaccination. The receptor was isolated from a human donor who had recovered from COVID-19. The CDR3 coding sequence is TGTGCCACCAGTGATTTGCACCCCGCTAGATTGCTCACAGATACGCAGTATTTT. It encodes CATSDLHPARLLTDTQYF.